The T cell receptor beta chain described here comes from a study of T-cell memory formation after mild COVID-19. Researchers used 5'RACE with constant-segment primers to make TCR alpha and TCR beta cDNA libraries that carry sample barcodes and UMIs. MiXCR was run by TCRdb on the 5' RACE reads, yielding one entry per CDR3 protein. The table includes about 100,000 distinct CDR3 sequences, approximately 10% detected once. Notes on the study in general: The study detected some responding clones in pre-infection memory, suggesting cross-reactive memory joined. Among CD4+ contracting clones, most were CM and EM, and CD8+ ones EMRA.

This CDR3 comprises 15 residues. Deletions cut 0 bases from V and 4 bases from J, with 13 bases between. Germline V lookup: CDR1 SGHTA, CDR2 FQGNSA. Regarding this clonotype: The antigen remains unidentified.

The TCR originated in a man younger than 35 who had mild COVID-19 (a few samples of this study predate the infection). Cell type and time point are not known. The sample consisted of PBMCs or a T cell subset sorted from them (not recorded which). The chain is built from TRBV7-2 and TRBJ2-7; D is tentatively TRBD1 or TRBD2 (5 bases each). As DNA, the CDR3 is TGTGCCAGCAGCTTAGCCTCCGGGACCGAGTACGAGCAGTACGTC. It yields the protein CASSLASGTEYEQYV.